A single T cell receptor (beta chain) is shown here with its context. No antigen is known for it. Germline assignment: CDR1 MDHEN and CDR2 SYDVKM. The CDR3 covers 11 residues. Trimming removed 7 bases from V and 6 bases from J, with 10 bases in between. These data are taken from a study of T-cell reconstitution after alpha-beta-depleted transplantation in children. Study-level findings and limits: After one year, T-cell counts and TCRbeta diversity mostly came from new T cells. Surviving thymic progenitors and recipient T cells were the source of high TCRbeta diversity at day 60 in some patients.

Preparation of the TCRbeta library involved a method that used unique molecular identifiers. TCRdb re-derived calls from the PCR reads in MiXCR, one entry per CDR3 protein. The sample comprises about 510,000 distinct CDR3 sequences, about an eighth of which are singletons, and 14% rests with the top ten. The clonotype was recovered from a female patient younger than 10 who had a stem cell transplant for aplastic anemia, so the T cells may come from the graft donor. The chain joins TRBV28 to TRBJ2-7; D unresolved. Source: PBMCs, mostly from graft donor cells, taken 180 days after TCRalphabeta/CD19-depleted stem cell transplant. The CDR3 region is CASNTPPEQYF. The CDR3 coding sequence is TGTGCCAGCAATACTCCCCCCGAGCAGTACTTC. The whole variable domain, remainder taken from reference TRBV28 and TRBJ2-7, is DVKVTQSSRYLVKRTGEKVFLECVQDMDHENMFWYRQDPGLGLRLIYFSYDVKMKEKGDIPEGYSVSREKKERFSLILESASTNQTSMYLCASNTPPEQYFGPGTRLTVT.